One T cell receptor (beta chain) is described in this entry. Its antigen is currently not known. Per-base qualities were not stored, and no clone one base away is much larger. The collaborating institutions used their own protocols to collect whole blood in K2EDTA tubes. For TCRbeta analysis, collaborator samples were shipped as frozen whole blood, as isolated PBMCs, or as DNA extracted from either sample type. CDR1 MNHEY and CDR2 SMNVEV are derived from the germline V gene (reference sequence). The junction carries 13 bases between V and J, which are trimmed by 4 bases and 6 bases respectively. Spanning cysteine to phenylalanine, the CDR3 consists of 15 amino acids. Of all the DNA, just the CDR3 is kept, 45 bases in frame from base 1. This sample stems from a study of blood T cell repertoires in COVID-19 (dated by TCRdb to the early 2020s). About the full investigation: The collaborator samples originated in the United States, Italy and Spain and spanned the acute and convalescent phases of COVID-19. The material from the prospective study consisted of cDNA or gDNA derived from T cells, B-cell-depleted T cells, or PBMCs. Deeply sampled blood TCRbeta repertoires from subjects exposed to, actively infected with, or recovered from COVID-19 were included in the dataset. The repertoires were released in a freely available public database meant as a resource for research on the immune response to SARS-CoV-2. The samples were drawn from the first 160 participants of the ongoing ImmuneRACE study and from 1,200 or so subjects provided by 6 global collaborators. The sample metadata nearly always contained a de-identified subject ID, COVID-19 status, age in years and sex. Where available, HLA class I and class II types were taken from metadata supplied by the sample provider and were not determined by assay-based typing. Results and caveats for the whole study, not just this receptor: The quantity of clinical and demographic metadata differed by source and by participant and was supplied without curation.

TCRbeta CDR3 regions were amplified from genomic DNA by means of the immunoSEQ Assay, a bias-controlled multiplex PCR. On the authors' methods: Nucleated cell counts per sample were estimated from amplification of reference gene primers within the assay. To quantify the absolute abundance of each unique TCRbeta CDR3 rearrangement, sequence reads were collapsed and filtered. For each sample, productive Simpson clonality was calculated by taking the square root of Simpson's diversity index across productive rearrangements. The source is immuneACCESS, and TCRdb retained only in-frame sequences with V and J called. Part of the clones is not carried over; for the studies checked, unresolved V genes explain less than half of this, and the remainder is unexplained. V, J and clone size are taken as reported in that table, and D and trimming were inferred from the DNA itself. The table for this sample lists 150,000 to 200,000 clones; roughly 80% of them were counted only once. Roughly 5.1% of the sample is taken by the ten largest.

The sequence is built from TRBV27 and TRBJ1-6, with no confident D gene call. What was sequenced was peripheral blood. This TCR came from a woman aged 25 to 39 with acute or convalescent COVID-19. The nucleotides are TGTGCCAGCAGTTCCCGGGGTCGGAGTAATTCACCCCTCCACTTT. It codes for CASSSRGRSNSPLHF.